This T cell receptor beta chain appears in the sequencing data of a study of human T cells and chemical hapten exposure. The overall study: Yields of TCR per sample differed, chiefly owing to small differences in pooled library volume. Study-wide results and caveats: Having alopecia, the donors may differ immunologically from healthy people.

The library put unique molecular identifiers onto individual cDNA molecules. TCRdb ran MiXCR on the RACE reads and lists one entry per CDR3 protein. The table lists 75,000 to 100,000 distinct CDR3 sequences, approximately 12% of them singletons. This clonotype was recorded at least ten times. Antigen unknown. As to time point: patch test 1, 2 weeks after DPC sensitization. Treatment indicated: therapeutic diphenylcyclopropenone sensitization with weekly scalp DPC. The sequenced sample was whole blood, obtained in connection with sensitization to the hapten diphenylcyclopropenone (DPC). The receptor was derived from a woman between 55 and 75 years old with alopecia areata. Some clones in this sample may be carry-over from other donors' samples.

This CDR3 is CASSQDVRGANYGYTF. DNA of the CDR3: TGTGCCAGCAGCCAAGATGTTAGGGGCGCTAACTATGGCTACACCTTC. V and J are TRBV4-2 and TRBJ1-2, with D perhaps matching TRBD1 (5 bases). V lost 0 bases and J 0 bases, leaving 11 bases between the germline ends. Per the germline V gene, CDR1 is LGHNA and CDR2 is YNFKEQ. The length of the CDR3 is 16 residues.